Below, 27 T cell receptor beta chains from the same sample are listed, as sequenced in a study of metastatic and nonmetastatic thyroid tumors. There were no patients who had received any treatment before thyroid surgery. Through MiXCR, TCRdb re-clonotyped the PCR reads. This table has around 37,000 clones, under 25% appearing once. The sequenced sample consisted of blood. The receptors stem from a female donor with papillary thyroid cancer or a benign thyroid nodule (not recorded which). Some clones in this sample may be carry-over from other donors' samples.

V is TRBV10-3 and J is TRBJ2-1, with TRBD2 identical over 7 bases. Unmatched junction bases numbered 19, after V lost 7 bases and J lost 7 bases. Germline V gene sequence: CDR1 ENHRY, CDR2 SYGVKD. The length of the CDR3 is 17 residues. The CDR3 DNA follows: TGTGCCATCATATCTAGCGGTTCCCGGGCTACTACAAATGAGCAGTTCTTC. The encoded protein is CAIISSGSRATTNEQFF.

This clone was counted ten times or more. Other DNA sequences from this sample encode an identical CDR3 as well. The rearrangement joins TRBV29-1 to TRBJ2-3, with 7 bases fitting TRBD1. This CDR3 has 12 residues. The V and J ends lost 4 bases and 6 bases, in that order; junction bases with no gene match: 4. Looked up from germline, CDR1 is SQVTM and CDR2 is ANQGSEA. CDR3 amino acids: CSVGQGGDTQYF. Here the CDR3 DNA reads TGCAGCGTTGGACAGGGCGGGGATACGCAGTATTTT.

At least ten counts were recorded for this clone. The genes are TRBV5-1 and TRBJ2-5; D remains ambiguous. V was trimmed by 1 base and J by 5 bases, leaving 15 bases between them. The CDR3 is made up of 15 amino acids. Germline-derived CDR1 and CDR2 are SGHRS and YFSETQ. Written as DNA, the CDR3 is TGCGCCAGCAGCTTGCAGGATGGCCTCTTCGAGACCCAGTACTTC. Translated: CASSLQDGLFETQYF.

Many counts were recorded for this clone. The rearrangement uses TRBV3-1 and TRBJ1-4; D unresolved. Germline V CDR1 and CDR2: LGHDT, YNNKEL (reference sequence). The CDR3 consists of 12 residues. V gave up 2 bases and J gave up 8 bases, with 6 bases separating them. The CDR3: CASSQWLEKLFF. CDR3 nucleotide sequence: TGTGCCAGCAGCCAATGGCTCGAAAAACTGTTTTTT.

This chain connects TRBV11-1 to TRBJ2-2, with TRBD2 matching 8 bases. CDR1 and CDR2 (germline): SGHAT, FQDESV (reference sequence). The CDR3 extends over 17 amino acids. Trimming removed 2 bases from V and 5 bases from J; junction bases left unmatched: 10. The CDR3 protein is CASSLSPGASGTGELFF. In nucleotides, the CDR3 is TGTGCCAGCAGCTTAAGCCCGGGGGCTAGCGGGACCGGGGAGCTGTTTTTT.

The chain has TRBV4-1 and TRBJ2-2; TRBD2 matches 8 bases. Per the germline V gene, CDR1 is MGHRA and CDR2 is YSYEKL. The CDR3 extends over 16 amino acids. V dropped 1 base and J dropped 7; count of bases not matched to a gene: 8. The CDR3 DNA reads as TGCGCCAGCAGCCAAGGACCCAGCGGGAGATTCGGGGAGCTGTTTTTT. Translating it yields CASSQGPSGRFGELFF.

This clone was picked up many times. The chain is built from TRBV6-4 and TRBJ2-3, with no clear D. The CDR3 runs 14 residues. The V gene lost 0 bases and the J gene lost 3 bases, with 7 bases spanning the gap. Germline-derived CDR1 and CDR2 are MRHNA and SNTAGT. For the CDR3, the DNA is TGTGCCAGCAGTGACTCTGGAGATACAGATACGCAGTATTTT. It is translated as CASSDSGDTDTQYF.

There are many counts of this clone. The chain uses TRBV7-9 and TRBJ1-6; 9 positions match TRBD1. Losses at the gene ends were 5 bases for V and 8 bases for J; bases not matched to a gene: 7. This CDR3 has 15 residues. The germline V gene encodes CDR1 SEHNR and CDR2 FQNEAQ (reference sequence). The CDR3 loop reads CASSPGTGRDSPLHF. CDR3 DNA sequence: TGTGCCAGCAGCCCAGGGACAGGGAGAGATTCACCCCTCCACTTT.

The sample holds a few counts of this clone. V gene TRBV6-1 combines with J gene TRBJ2-1, with D perhaps TRBD1 (6 bases). V was cut by 5 bases and J by 6 bases, with 14 bases left in between. This CDR3 comprises 14 residues. Germline-derived CDR1 and CDR2 are MNHNS and SASEGT. CDR3 in DNA: TGTGCCAGCAGTCTCCCCGGGACAATCAATGAGCAGTTCTTC. Protein: CASSLPGTINEQFF.

There are many counts of this clone. The sample carries other DNA sequences with the same CDR3. The J gene is TRBJ2-1, the V gene TRBV29-1, with 7 positions matching TRBD1. J gave up 9 bases and V 7 bases, and 12 bases lay outside the gene matches. The CDR3 covers 13 residues. The V gene's germline CDR1 is SQVTM and CDR2 ANQGSEA. CDR3 in amino acids: CSGRDSNKIEQFF. The CDR3 nucleotides are TGCAGCGGCCGGGACAGTAATAAAATTGAGCAGTTCTTC.

This clone came up many times. The chain has TRBV27 and TRBJ2-2, with D perhaps matching TRBD1 (6 bases). Per germline, CDR1 MNHEY and CDR2 SMNVEV (reference sequence). The V gene lost 5 bases and the J gene lost 5 bases, with 18 bases spanning the gap. The CDR3 consists of 16 residues. The CDR3 coding sequence is TGTGCCAGCAGTCTTTTCCCGCAGGGGCGGACCGGGGAGCTGTTTTTT. Encoded protein: CASSLFPQGRTGELFF.

This clone has at least ten counts. Distinct nucleotide sequences in the sample also encode this CDR3. The rearrangement links TRBV28 to TRBJ2-5; 7 bases line up with TRBD1. The germline V gene encodes CDR1 MDHEN and CDR2 SYDVKM. V gave up 5 bases and J gave up 3 bases; unmatched junction bases: 3. The CDR3 consists of 13 residues. CDR3 coding DNA: TGTGCCAGCAGTCGGGGACAGAAAGAGACCCAGTACTTC. It specifies CASSRGQKETQYF. The full variable domain, rest sourced from reference TRBV28 and TRBJ2-5, is DVKVTQSSRYLVKRTGEKVFLECVQDMDHENMFWYRQDPGLGLRLIYFSYDVKMKEKGDIPEGYSVSREKKERFSLILESASTNQTSMYLCASSRGQKETQYFGPGTRLLVL.

This clone has a count of ten or more. This chain joins TRBV5-1 and TRBJ2-3; 8 bases align to TRBD2. J gave up 6 bases and V 0 bases, and 3 bases lay outside the gene matches. The CDR3 length is 14 residues. Germline values: CDR1 SGHRS, CDR2 YFSETQ. CDR3 DNA: TGCGCCAGCAGCTTGGGCGGGAGGAGTGATACGCAGTATTTT. It codes for CASSLGGRSDTQYF.

Regarding this clone: Just one base apart from a much larger clone, this may be a read error. This chain joins TRBV4-2 and TRBJ2-1; 14 bases map to TRBD2. CDR3 size: 19 residues. With V trimmed by 1 base and J by 8 bases, 13 bases remained unmatched. CDR1 and CDR2 from the germline V gene are LGHNA and YNFKEQ. This CDR3 reads CASSQGINQGLAGVDEQFF. The CDR3 nucleotides are TGTGCCAGCAGCCAAGGAATAAATCAGGGACTAGCGGGAGTGGATGAGCAGTTCTTC.

This clone was counted ten times or more. The rearrangement uses TRBV20-1 and TRBJ2-1, with 10 bases that match TRBD2. CDR1 is DFQATT, CDR2 SNEGSKA, per germline (reference sequence). Trimming at V came to 0 bases and at J to 4 bases, leaving 3 bases not matched to a gene. The CDR3 has 15 residues. Here the CDR3 DNA reads TGCAGTGCTAGAGACCCAGCGGGAGGGTACAATGAGCAGTTCTTC. Translation gives CSARDPAGGYNEQFF.

In this sample, this clone turned up many times. This chain connects TRBV28 to TRBJ2-3; maybe TRBD2 (6 bases). CDR3 length: 13 residues. Germline CDR1 reads MDHEN; CDR2 reads SYDVKM. Between the trimmed V and J ends, which lost 8 bases and 2 bases, there was a span of 11 bases. The CDR3 DNA sequence: TGTGCCAGCGCGGCGGGGTACACAGATACGCAGTATTTT. Protein sequence: CASAAGYTDTQYF.

This clone is medium-sized by share. This chain links TRBV6-2 or TRBV6-3 with TRBJ2-1; D gene ambiguous. This CDR3 contains 12 residues. The V gene lost 2 bases and the J gene lost 9 bases, with 8 bases spanning the gap. Germline-derived CDR1 and CDR2 are MNHEY and SVGEGT. The CDR3 coding sequence is TGTGCCAGCAGTTACCCACGTCCTGAGCAGTTCTTC. It yields the protein CASSYPRPEQFF.

This clone was seen many times. The J gene is TRBJ2-2, the V gene TRBV20-1; TRBD2 might be the D (6 bases). Germline assignment: CDR1 DFQATT and CDR2 SNEGSKA (reference sequence). Trimming cost V 4 bases and J 3 bases, with 9 bases left between them. The length of the CDR3 is 13 residues. The CDR3 bases are TGCAGTGCTAAGGGCGGGGACACCGGGGAGCTGTTTTTT. It encodes CSAKGGDTGELFF.

In its sample, this clone is medium-sized. The chain is built from TRBV28 and TRBJ1-1; D is uncertain. This CDR3 contains 14 residues. Germline loops: CDR1 MDHEN, CDR2 SYDVKM. Trimming removed 6 bases from V and 2 bases from J, with 13 bases in between. This CDR3 reads CASSIGVRNTEAFF. CDR3 bases: TGTGCCAGCAGCATCGGGGTCCGAAACACTGAAGCTTTCTTT.

V gene TRBV6-5 combines with J gene TRBJ2-7, with TRBD2 as a possible D gene (6 bases). CDR1 is MNHEY, CDR2 SVGAGI, per germline. V was trimmed by 3 bases and J by 0 bases, leaving 21 bases between them. This CDR3 spans 18 amino acids. The CDR3: CASSYLVPLAESSYEQYF. The CDR3 region has the DNA TGTGCCAGCAGTTATCTTGTACCCTTAGCGGAGAGCTCCTACGAGCAGTACTTC.

This chain joins TRBV6-1 and TRBJ2-1; D gene ambiguous. CDR1 and CDR2 from the germline V gene are MNHNS and SASEGT. This CDR3 comprises 14 residues. V was clipped by 8 bases and J by 9 bases, with 20 bases between them. The chain's CDR3 is CASSPAPYTSEQFF. Here the CDR3 DNA reads TGTGCCAGCTCCCCGGCCCCCTACACCAGTGAGCAGTTCTTC.

Judged by abundance, this clone is medium-sized. This chain uses TRBV15 with TRBJ2-7; D is tentatively TRBD1 or TRBD2 (5 bases each). The CDR3 is 15 residues long. V gave up 5 bases and J gave up 0 bases, with 14 bases separating them. Germline values: CDR1 LNHNV, CDR2 YYDKDF (reference sequence). CDR3 bases: TGTGCCACCAGCCTCCACCGGGACGGCTCCTACGAGCAGTACTTC. The encoded protein is CATSLHRDGSYEQYF. The full variable domain, completed using reference TRBV15 and TRBJ2-7, is DAMVIQNPRYQVTQFGKPVTLSCSQTLNHNVMYWYQQKSSQAPKLLFHYYDKDFNNEADTPDNFQSRRPNTSFCFLDIRSPGLGDTAMYLCATSLHRDGSYEQYFGPGTRLTVT.

This clone has a count of ten or more. This chain uses TRBV3-1 with TRBJ2-6; unclear D gene. CDR1 and CDR2 (germline): LGHDT, YNNKEL (reference sequence). V lost 6 bases, J lost 0 bases, and 6 bases lay in between. This CDR3 comprises 14 residues. The CDR3 region has the DNA TGTGCCAGCAGATTTTACTCTGGGGCCAACGTCCTGACTTTC. Amino acids: CASRFYSGANVLTF. Variable domain in full (rest from reference TRBV3-1 and TRBJ2-6): DTAVSQTPKYLVTQMGNDKSIKCEQNLGHDTMYWYKQDSKKFLKIMFSYNNKELIINETVPNRFSPKSPDKAHLNLHINSLELGDSAVYFCASRFYSGANVLTFGAGSRLTVL.

This clone was counted many times. This chain uses TRBV2 with TRBJ2-7; either TRBD1 or TRBD2 may fit D (5 bases each). The germline V gene encodes CDR1 SNHLY and CDR2 FYNNEI. The CDR3 runs to 17 residues. V was trimmed by 4 bases and J by 1 base, leaving 20 bases between them. CDR3 coding DNA: TGTGCCAGCAGTGGGCAGTCGCCCGGGACCCGATCCTACGAGCAGTACTTC. Amino acid sequence: CASSGQSPGTRSYEQYF.

At least ten counts were recorded for this clone. The chain links TRBV12-3 or TRBV12-4 to TRBJ2-1, with a possible D match to TRBD2 (6 bases). V shed 0 bases and J shed 2 bases, with 14 bases lying between them. This CDR3 is built from 17 residues. CDR3 residues: CASSLALSGEAYNEQFF. The CDR3 DNA follows: TGTGCCAGCAGTTTAGCGCTATCGGGAGAGGCCTACAATGAGCAGTTCTTC.

This clone was observed a few times. The chain links TRBV5-1 to TRBJ2-2; D tentatively fits TRBD1 or TRBD2 (6 bases each). Trimming pared 4 bases from V and 7 bases from J, leaving 17 bases between. The CDR3 is 15 amino acids. The germline V gene encodes CDR1 SGHRS and CDR2 YFSETQ. Here the CDR3 DNA reads TGCGCCAGCAGCGTGGAGGTGGGGGGCAACGGGGAGCTGTTTTTT. Protein product: CASSVEVGGNGELFF.

Many counts were recorded for this clone. The rearrangement links TRBV6-2 or TRBV6-3 to TRBJ1-3; D gene uncertain. Germline CDR1 MNHEY, CDR2 SVGEGT. Trimming removed 7 bases from V and 0 bases from J, with 13 bases in between. CDR3 size: 15 residues. CDR3 protein: CASNPSESSGNTIYF. The CDR3 DNA reads as TGTGCCAGCAACCCGTCCGAAAGCTCTGGAAACACCATATATTTT.